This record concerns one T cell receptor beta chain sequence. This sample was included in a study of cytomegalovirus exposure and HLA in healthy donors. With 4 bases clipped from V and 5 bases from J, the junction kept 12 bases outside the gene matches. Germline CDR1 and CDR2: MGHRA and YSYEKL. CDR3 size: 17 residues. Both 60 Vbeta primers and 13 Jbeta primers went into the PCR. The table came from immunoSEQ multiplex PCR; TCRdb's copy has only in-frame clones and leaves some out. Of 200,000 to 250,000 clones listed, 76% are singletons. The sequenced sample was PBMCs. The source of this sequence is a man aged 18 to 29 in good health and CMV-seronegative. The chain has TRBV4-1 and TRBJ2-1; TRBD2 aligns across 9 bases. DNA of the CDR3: TGCGCCAGCAGCCCAGACCCGGCGGGAGGGCCCGACAATGAGCAGTTCTTC. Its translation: CASSPDPAGGPDNEQFF.